A single sample gave rise to the 26 T cell receptor beta chains below, sequenced in a study of cytotoxic CD8 clonotypes in ibrutinib-treated CLL. The repertoire was sequenced with immunoSEQ multiplex PCR; TCRdb's copy has only in-frame clones and lacks some. The data show some 80,000 clones, around 79% seen once. Sequences were derived from PBMCs, sampled after 12 months of ibrutinib treatment. All receptors derive from a human donor with chronic lymphocytic leukemia.

The genes are TRBV28 and TRBJ2-1; 9 bases are shared with TRBD1. V shed 8 bases, J shed 7 bases, and the junction held 15 bases outside the gene matches. There are 16 residues in the CDR3. CDR1 MDHEN and CDR2 SYDVKM come from the germline V gene. The CDR3 DNA follows: TGTGCCAGCGGGGCCCCCGACAGGGGGGGGCAAAATGAGCAGTTCTTC. As protein: CASGAPDRGGQNEQFF.

The genes are TRBV5-1 and TRBJ2-7; TRBD2 matches at 11 bases. This CDR3 spans 16 amino acids. The V gene's germline CDR1 is SGHRS and CDR2 YFSETQ. J gave up 7 bases and V 4 bases, and 13 bases lay outside the gene matches. In DNA form, the CDR3 reads TGCGCCAGCAGCCTAGCGGGAGGACGTCTTTTACGGGAGCAGTACTTC. Amino acid sequence: CASSLAGGRLLREQYF.

The J gene is TRBJ2-3, the V gene TRBV9; 8 bases agree with TRBD2. V trimming: 0 bases; J trimming: 3 bases; junction bases outside the gene matches: 3. Germline CDR1 reads SGDLS; CDR2 reads YYNGEE. This CDR3 spans 15 amino acids. The CDR3 DNA sequence: TGTGCCAGCAGCGTAGGGGCGGGAGGAACAGATACGCAGTATTTT. Amino acid sequence: CASSVGAGGTDTQYF.

This clone was seen only once. The V gene is TRBV11-1, the J gene TRBJ2-3, with 8 nucleotides matching TRBD1. The CDR3 sequence is 14 residues long. Per the germline V gene, CDR1 is SGHAT and CDR2 is FQDESV (reference sequence). After removal of 5 bases from V and 4 bases from J, the junction contained 5 bases not matched to a gene. CDR3 sequence (DNA): TGTGCCAGCAGCCCGACAGGGGTTTCAGATACGCAGTATTTT. The encoded protein is CASSPTGVSDTQYF. Full variable domain (missing parts from reference TRBV11-1 and TRBJ2-3): EAEVAQSPRYKITEKSQAVAFWCDPISGHATLYWYRQILGQGPELLVQFQDESVVDDSQLPKDRFSAERLKGVDSTLKIQPAELGDSAMYLCASSPTGVSDTQYFGPGTRLTVL.

V usage is TRBV7-6 and J usage is TRBJ2-5; possibly TRBD2 for D (6 bases). This CDR3 has 15 amino acids. From germline, CDR1 is SGHVS and CDR2 FNYEAQ. V dropped 2 bases and J dropped 5 bases, with 15 bases sitting between them. The chain's CDR3 is CASSLSSGGWETQYF. Here the CDR3 DNA reads TGTGCCAGCAGCTTATCGTCCGGAGGGTGGGAGACCCAGTACTTC.

This clone has a single count. The chain carries TRBV28 and TRBJ1-5; possibly TRBD1 for D (5 bases). The CDR3 is made up of 15 amino acids. V dropped 2 bases and J dropped 3 bases, with 11 bases sitting between them. The germline V gene encodes CDR1 MDHEN and CDR2 SYDVKM. CDR3 loop: CASSLRYGTNQPQHF. CDR3 DNA: TGTGCCAGCAGTTTACGGTACGGGACCAATCAGCCCCAGCATTTT.

The genes are TRBV28 and TRBJ1-5; weak D call: TRBD1 (6 bases). The CDR3 runs to 12 residues. Germline-derived CDR1 and CDR2 are MDHEN and SYDVKM. The germline V and J ends were trimmed by 0 bases and 14 bases, with 11 bases remaining between them. CDR3 in DNA: TGTGCCAGCAGTTTATGGGGGGCAAGGGAGCATTTT. Residues: CASSLWGAREHF.

In nucleotides, the CDR3 is TGCAGTGCTAGATGGACCGGGGAGCTGTTTTTT. Encoded protein: CSARWTGELFF. This chain links TRBV20-1 with TRBJ2-2; D not certain. V dropped 2 bases and J dropped 5 bases, with 3 bases sitting between them. CDR1 and CDR2 from the germline V gene are DFQATT and SNEGSKA (reference sequence). The CDR3 runs 11 residues.

V is TRBV28 and J is TRBJ1-5; D not resolved. CDR1 MDHEN and CDR2 SYDVKM come from the germline V gene. The CDR3 is 12 amino acids. Trimming shortened V by 2 bases and J by 9 bases, and 8 bases separated the two germline ends. The DNA for the CDR3 is TGTGCCAGCAGTTTAGTGGGCAGGCCCCAGCATTTT. Translation gives CASSLVGRPQHF. Full variable domain (remainder filled in from reference TRBV28 and TRBJ1-5): DVKVTQSSRYLVKRTGEKVFLECVQDMDHENMFWYRQDPGLGLRLIYFSYDVKMKEKGDIPEGYSVSREKKERFSLILESASTNQTSMYLCASSLVGRPQHFGDGTRLSIL.

This clone appeared a single time. This rearrangement joins TRBV19 to TRBJ2-1; tentative D call: TRBD1 (7 bases). The CDR3 extends over 15 amino acids. Germline V gene data show CDR1 as LNHDA and CDR2 as SQIVND (reference sequence). The V gene lost 6 bases and the J gene lost 12 bases, with 24 bases spanning the gap. The CDR3: CASSPGGPPSLVQFF. In nucleotides, the CDR3 is TGTGCCAGTAGCCCAGGGGGGCCGCCGTCATTGGTGCAGTTCTTC.

In this sample, this clone turned up a few times. V usage is TRBV7-9 and J usage is TRBJ1-2; 7 bases match TRBD1. V was pared by 6 bases and J by 2 bases, with 3 bases of the junction left unmatched. This CDR3 is built from 13 residues. The germline V gene encodes CDR1 SEHNR and CDR2 FQNEAQ (reference sequence). CDR3 nucleotides: TGTGCCAGCAGGAGGGGACAGAACTATGGCTACACCTTC. This sequence encodes CASRRGQNYGYTF. Variable domain in full (rest from reference TRBV7-9 and TRBJ1-2): DTGVSQNPRHKITKRGQNVTFRCDPISEHNRLYWYRQTLGQGPEFLTYFQNEAQLEKSRLLSDRFSAERPKGSFSTLEIQRTEQGDSAMYLCASRRGQNYGYTFGSGTRLTVV.

This chain links TRBV7-2 with TRBJ2-6; 8 bases map to TRBD2. V was pared by 5 bases and J by 2 bases, with 8 bases of the junction left unmatched. CDR1 is SGHTA and CDR2 is FQGNSA in the germline V gene. The CDR3 is 17 amino acids. The CDR3 sequence: CASSTRREGAGANVLTF. Here the CDR3 DNA reads TGTGCCAGCAGCACACGACGGGAGGGGGCTGGGGCCAACGTCCTGACTTTC.

V gene TRBV28 combines with J gene TRBJ2-5, with D unclear. The CDR3 contains 14 residues. V shed 4 bases and J shed 0 bases, with 9 bases lying between them. Looked up from germline, CDR1 is MDHEN and CDR2 is SYDVKM. CDR3 protein: CASSWTGNQETQYF. For the CDR3, the DNA is TGTGCCAGCAGTTGGACCGGCAACCAAGAGACCCAGTACTTC. Full variable domain (missing parts from reference TRBV28 and TRBJ2-5): DVKVTQSSRYLVKRTGEKVFLECVQDMDHENMFWYRQDPGLGLRLIYFSYDVKMKEKGDIPEGYSVSREKKERFSLILESASTNQTSMYLCASSWTGNQETQYFGPGTRLLVL.

This chain uses TRBV5-4 with TRBJ1-2; tentatively, D is TRBD1 (6 bases). Germline V gene sequence: CDR1 SGHNT, CDR2 YYREEE (reference sequence). Trimming shortened V by 4 bases and J by 3 bases, and 22 bases separated the two germline ends. The CDR3 contains 17 residues. The CDR3 nucleotides are TGTGCCAGCAGCCCGGTATTTAATAGTGAGGGGGACTATGGCTACACCTTC. The encoded protein is CASSPVFNSEGDYGYTF.

In its sample, this clone was seen a few times. The chain carries TRBV6-5 and TRBJ2-2, with D possibly TRBD1 on 6 matching bases. In germline, CDR1 is MNHEY, CDR2 SVGAGI. The V end lost 2 bases, the J end lost 2 bases, and 12 bases lay between the germline ends. The CDR3 sequence is 16 residues long. In nucleotides, the CDR3 is TGTGCCAGCAGTTACCCCAGGACAGATAACACCGGGGAGCTGTTTTTT. Translating it yields CASSYPRTDNTGELFF.

The V gene is TRBV30, the J gene TRBJ1-2, with D maybe TRBD1 (5 bases). V was cut by 3 bases and J by 4 bases, with 12 bases left in between. CDR1 and CDR2 from the germline V gene are GTSNPN and SVGIG (reference sequence). The CDR3 totals 13 residues. As DNA, the CDR3 is TGTGCCTGGAGCGTAGCCGGGGGCTATGGCTACACCTTC. The encoded protein is CAWSVAGGYGYTF.

The gene calls are TRBV21-1 and TRBJ2-2; TRBD1, the table's D call, lacks a check against the DNA. TRBV21-1 corresponds to a pseudogene. CDR3 length equals 16 residues. The CDR3 DNA reads TGTGCCAGCAGCAAAAGTCCCAGGGCGGTATCCGGGGAGCTGTTTTTT. Translated, it gives CASSKSPRAVSGELFF.

V gene TRBV6-1 combines with J gene TRBJ2-5; D is ambiguous. This CDR3 has 11 amino acids. The V gene lost 3 bases and the J gene lost 7 bases, with 6 bases spanning the gap. Germline V CDR1 and CDR2: MNHNS, SASEGT. The DNA for the CDR3 is TGTGCCAGCAGTGAGTCCCCGACCCAGTACTTC. This encodes CASSESPTQYF.

This chain links TRBV28 with TRBJ1-2; D is unresolved. The CDR3 sequence is 15 residues long. V was trimmed by 2 bases and J by 4 bases, leaving 14 bases between them. Germline CDR1 reads MDHEN; CDR2 reads SYDVKM. CDR3 protein: CASSLAGSGRYGYTF. Written as DNA, the CDR3 is TGTGCCAGCAGTTTAGCGGGCAGTGGTCGCTATGGCTACACCTTC.

This clone has more than one count but fewer than ten. V gene TRBV7-2 combines with J gene TRBJ2-7; the match to TRBD1 covers 11 bases. The length of the CDR3 is 14 residues. V dropped 5 bases and J dropped 7; count of bases not matched to a gene: 7. Germline V gene sequence: CDR1 SGHTA, CDR2 FQGNSA. CDR3 nucleotide sequence: TGTGCCAGCAGCCCCGGGACAGGGGGAGGGGAGCAGTACTTC. Its protein product is CASSPGTGGGEQYF.

This clone was found a few times. This chain joins TRBV30 and TRBJ1-4, with TRBD1 as a possible D gene (5 bases). In germline, CDR1 is GTSNPN, CDR2 SVGIG (reference sequence). The CDR3 is made up of 15 amino acids. V was pared by 4 bases and J by 1 base, with 13 bases between. Written as DNA, the CDR3 is TGTGCCTGGACCCTAATGGGGCAAACTAATGAAAAACTGTTTTTT. It encodes CAWTLMGQTNEKLFF.

This rearrangement joins TRBV4-3 to TRBJ2-3; 8 nucleotides match TRBD1. Germline CDR1 is LGHNA and CDR2 is YSLEER. The length of the CDR3 is 15 residues. V shed 3 bases, J shed 0 bases, and the junction held 2 bases outside the gene matches. The CDR3 is CASSHGQGSTDTQYF. CDR3 sequence (DNA): TGCGCCAGCAGCCACGGACAGGGAAGCACAGATACGCAGTATTTT.

The genes are TRBV19 and TRBJ1-2, with D possibly matching TRBD1 (5 bases). V lost 4 bases and J lost 3, with 12 bases in between. CDR3 length: 14 amino acids. Germline V gives CDR1 LNHDA, CDR2 SQIVND (reference sequence). The CDR3, as DNA: TGTGCCAGTAGTACTCAGACAGAGTACTATGGCTACACCTTC. Encoded protein: CASSTQTEYYGYTF.

This clone was recorded many times. This chain uses TRBV19 with TRBJ2-7, with D tentatively TRBD1 (6 bases). Germline-derived CDR1 and CDR2 are LNHDA and SQIVND (reference sequence). The CDR3 covers 15 residues. The V gene lost 1 base and the J gene lost 2 bases, with 12 bases spanning the gap. The CDR3 spells CASSIGRDTPYEQYF. The CDR3 region has the DNA TGTGCCAGTAGTATAGGTAGGGACACTCCCTACGAGCAGTACTTC.

The chain couples TRBV6-5 to TRBJ1-2; D gene ambiguous. Germline CDR1 is MNHEY and CDR2 is SVGAGI. V was trimmed by 3 bases and J by 1 base, leaving 12 bases between them. The CDR3 extends over 15 amino acids. In DNA, the CDR3 is TGTGCCAGCAGTTATTGGTCACACAGTAACTATGGCTACACCTTC. This gives the protein CASSYWSHSNYGYTF.

The chain has TRBV7-2 and TRBJ2-7; D is perhaps TRBD2 (6 bases). The CDR3 contains 11 residues. From germline, CDR1 is SGHTA and CDR2 FQGNSA. V lost 5 bases and J 6 bases, leaving 8 bases between the germline ends. CDR3 nucleotide sequence: TGTGCCAGCAGCACCGGGGGCGAGCAGTACTTC. This gives the protein CASSTGGEQYF.